The rows below give T cell receptor beta chains drawn from one sample of a study of neoadjuvant anti-PD-1 for oral cavity cancer. Method: immunoSEQ multiplex PCR; TCRdb's copy keeps in-frame clones and lacks some. The sample consists of roughly 67,000 clones, around 83% of them appearing once. The source material was PBMCs, sampled before nivolumab (anti-PD-1) treatment. The receptors here all came from a person between 40 and 85 years old with oral cavity squamous cell carcinoma. Each CDR3 is given with its conserved first and last residue. A D gene is named only where the DNA matches it firmly. Rows give clone size only sometimes, using once, few, many, or a class for an expanded clone.

TRBV27	NA	14	TRBD1	TRBJ1-1	CASNRQGPNTEAFF	TGTGCCAGTAACCGACAGGGGCCGAACACTGAAGCTTTCTTT
TRBV2	once	13	NA	TRBJ1-4	CASSRDTNEKLFF	TGTGCCAGCAGTCGGGACACTAATGAAAAACTGTTTTTT
TRBV28	once	15	NA	TRBJ1-5	CASSLGGSLLKPQHF	TGTGCCAGCAGTTTAGGGGGGAGCCTCCTTAAGCCCCAGCATTTT
TRBV27	NA	15	TRBD1	TRBJ1-2	CASSPLTGANYGYTF	TGTGCCAGCAGTCCCCTGACAGGGGCCAACTATGGCTACACCTTC
TRBV9	NA	16	NA	TRBJ2-4	CASSVAGSGAKNIQYF	TGTGCCAGCAGCGTAGCGGGGAGTGGGGCCAAAAACATTCAGTACTTC
TRBV2	once	15	NA	TRBJ2-1	CASSTRDSYYNEQFF	TGTGCCAGCAGTACCCGGGACTCCTACTACAATGAGCAGTTCTTC
TRBV13	NA	13	TRBD1	TRBJ2-3	CASSSGQSDTQYF	TGTGCCAGCAGCTCGGGACAGTCAGATACGCAGTATTTT
TRBV5-4	NA	14	NA	TRBJ2-5	CASSSYRDGETQYF	TGTGCCAGCAGCTCATACAGGGATGGAGAGACCCAGTACTTC
TRBV10-3	NA	15	TRBD1	TRBJ1-2	CAISGTGWKDYGYTF	TGTGCCATCAGTGGGACAGGGTGGAAAGACTATGGCTACACCTTC
TRBV2	NA	14	NA	TRBJ2-7	CAGKVGGSSYEQYF	TGTGCCGGCAAAGTGGGGGGAAGCTCCTACGAGCAGTACTTC
TRBV29-1	NA	15	NA	TRBJ1-2	CSVEDLLGSGYGYTF	TGCAGCGTTGAAGATCTGCTAGGGTCGGGCTATGGCTACACCTTC
TRBV5-4	once	16	TRBD1	TRBJ1-5	CASSIHGTGQGQPQHF	TGTGCCAGCAGCATCCACGGGACAGGGCAGGGGCAGCCCCAGCATTTT
TRBV2	NA	14	NA	TRBJ2-7	CASSRNLGPYEQYF	TGTGCCAGCAGTCGAAATCTGGGCCCCTACGAGCAGTACTTC
TRBV5-1	NA	14	NA	TRBJ1-2	CASSPRDQIYGYTF	TGCGCCAGCAGCCCCAGGGACCAGATCTATGGCTACACCTTC
TRBV5-1	NA	15	NA	TRBJ2-6	CASSKGVTGANVLTF	TGCGCCAGCAGCAAAGGGGTTACTGGGGCCAACGTCCTGACTTTC
TRBV7-8	NA	15	NA	TRBJ2-7	CASSLAGQGFDGQYF	TGTGCCAGCAGCTTAGCGGGGCAGGGCTTCGACGGGCAGTACTTC
TRBV15	NA	17	NA	TRBJ1-2	CATSRDKGRRWLGGYTF	TGTGCCACCAGCAGAGATAAGGGGCGCAGATGGTTAGGTGGCTACACCTTC
TRBV7-3	NA	13	TRBD1	TRBJ1-2	CASSPGQGKGYTF	TGTGCCAGCAGCCCAGGACAGGGGAAGGGCTACACCTTC